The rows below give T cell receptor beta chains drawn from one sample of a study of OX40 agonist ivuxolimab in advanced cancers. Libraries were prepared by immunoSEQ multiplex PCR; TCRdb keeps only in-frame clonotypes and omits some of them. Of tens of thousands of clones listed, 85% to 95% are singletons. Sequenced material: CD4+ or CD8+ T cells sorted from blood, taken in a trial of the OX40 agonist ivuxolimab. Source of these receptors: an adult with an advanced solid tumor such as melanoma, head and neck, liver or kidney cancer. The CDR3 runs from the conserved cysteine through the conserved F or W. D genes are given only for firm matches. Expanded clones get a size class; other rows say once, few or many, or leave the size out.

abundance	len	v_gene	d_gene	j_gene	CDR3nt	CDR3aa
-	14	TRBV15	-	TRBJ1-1	TGTGCCACCAGCAGGACAGGCATGAACACTGAAGCTTTCTTT	CATSRTGMNTEAFF
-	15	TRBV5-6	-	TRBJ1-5	TGTGCCAGCAGCTACGGGGCAGGGAGCAATCAGCCCCAGCATTTT	CASSYGAGSNQPQHF
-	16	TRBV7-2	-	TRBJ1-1	TGTGCCAGCAGCTTAGGAGGGATACACCCGAACACTGAAGCTTTCTTT	CASSLGGIHPNTEAFF
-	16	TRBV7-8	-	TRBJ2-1	TGTGCCAGCAGCTTCCTACCGGAGGGCCGTGGAAATGAGCAGTTCTTC	CASSFLPEGRGNEQFF
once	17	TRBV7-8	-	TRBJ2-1	TGTGCCAGCAGCTTAGGCGCGGGCCCCAGCTCCTACAATGAGCAGTTCTTC	CASSLGAGPSSYNEQFF
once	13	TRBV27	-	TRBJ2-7	TGTGCCAGCAGTTTTCGCACAGGGTACGAGCAGTACTTC	CASSFRTGYEQYF
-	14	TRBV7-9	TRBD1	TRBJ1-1	TGTGCCAGCAGCTCCGGGACAGTGAACACTGAAGCTTTCTTT	CASSSGTVNTEAFF
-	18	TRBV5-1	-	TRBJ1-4	TGCGCCAGCAGCTTGAGACCGGGATCGGGACCAACTAATGAAAAACTGTTTTTT	CASSLRPGSGPTNEKLFF
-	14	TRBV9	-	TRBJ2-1	TGTGCCAGCCTGACACAGGGAGACTACAATGAGCAGTTCTTC	CASLTQGDYNEQFF
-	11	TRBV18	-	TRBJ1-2	TGTGCCAGCTCACCTGGGGACGGCTACACCTTC	CASSPGDGYTF
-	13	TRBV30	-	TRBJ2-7	TGTGCCTGGAGTGTACGTTCCCTTTCCGAGCAGTACTTC	CAWSVRSLSEQYF
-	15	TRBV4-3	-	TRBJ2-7	TGCGCCAGCAGCCAAGTTGACAGCCCGGCCTACGAGCAGTACTTC	CASSQVDSPAYEQYF
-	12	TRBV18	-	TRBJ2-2	TGTGCCAGCTCACTACGTACCGGGGAGCTGTTTTTT	CASSLRTGELFF
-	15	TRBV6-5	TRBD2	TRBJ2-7	TGTGCCAGCAGTTACTCGGGACTAGCGGGTTTCGAGCAGTACTTC	CASSYSGLAGFEQYF
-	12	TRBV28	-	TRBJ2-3	TGTGCCAGCAGTTTGGGGTCAGATACGCAGTATTTT	CASSLGSDTQYF
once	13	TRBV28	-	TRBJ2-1	TGTGCCAGCAGTCCGTGGGCGGACAATGAGCAGTTCTTC	CASSPWADNEQFF
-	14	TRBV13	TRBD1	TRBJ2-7	TGTGCCAGCAGCTCACAGGGGCGAACCTACGAGCAGTACTTC	CASSSQGRTYEQYF
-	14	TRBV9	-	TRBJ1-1	TGTGCCAGCAGCGTAGGGGGGGCGCGTACTGAAGCTTTCTTT	CASSVGGARTEAFF
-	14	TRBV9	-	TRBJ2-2	TGTGCCAGCAGCTCCTGGGACTTCACCGGGGAGCTGTTTTTT	CASSSWDFTGELFF
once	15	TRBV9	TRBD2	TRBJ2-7	TGTGCCAGCAGTGGGACTAGCGGGAGCTCCTACGAGCAGTACTTC	CASSGTSGSSYEQYF
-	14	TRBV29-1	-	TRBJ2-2	TGCAGCGTACTAGGGACCGATGGCACCGGGGAGCTGTTTTTT	CSVLGTDGTGELFF
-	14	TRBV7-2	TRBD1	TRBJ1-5	TGTGCCAGCAGCTTCGGGACAGAATTTCAGCCCCAGCATTTT	CASSFGTEFQPQHF
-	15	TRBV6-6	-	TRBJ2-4	TGTGCCAGCATTTTGACTCCGGGACCTAAAAACATTCAGTACTTC	CASILTPGPKNIQYF